Sequencing of this T cell receptor (beta chain) was carried out in a study of technical replicates of blood from a handful of donors (dated by TCRdb to about 2017). Details on this clone: This clone's antigen is unknown. Base quality data are lacking; no much larger clone is found one base away.

The CDR3 numbers 12 residues from cysteine through phenylalanine. This entry keeps only the CDR3 DNA: 36 bases, framed from base 1. CDR1 and CDR2 (MNHEY, SVGAGI) derive from the germline V gene. Trimming at the junction amounts to 6 bases on V and 5 bases on J, and the germline ends lie 11 bases apart. The library came from the immunoSEQ multiplex PCR assay. TCRdb's version of the immuneACCESS table is confined to in-frame rearrangements and falls short of the full clone set. An unresolved V gene accounts for under half of the shortfall where checked; the remainder is of unknown origin. Recorded for this sample are about 72,000 clones; approximately 92% of them occurred a single time. The ten top clones hold roughly 0.36% of the sample.

Sequenced material: T cells isolated from PBMCs. Rearrangement joined TRBV6-5 to TRBJ2-7; no D gene can be assigned with confidence. The receptor comes from a human donor in good health. The nucleotide sequence reads TGTGCCAGCAGAAAACCTCCAGACGAGCAGTACTTC. It translates as CASRKPPDEQYF.